Described below is a single T cell receptor beta chain sequence and its context. Its antigen is unknown. The CDR3 has 19 amino acids. Germline CDR1 is SGHNT and CDR2 is YYREEE (reference sequence). After removal of 3 bases from V and 4 bases from J, the junction contained 21 bases not matched to a gene. Primers included in the PCR were 60 Vbeta and 13 Jbeta primers. Profiled with immunoSEQ multiplex PCR; TCRdb holds only in-frame clones, not every one. This listing includes roughly 200,000 clones. This sample is part of a study of cytomegalovirus exposure and HLA in healthy donors. Study results and limitations: The study dropped some indistinguishable V segments, TRBV6-2 and TRBV6-3 among them.

Sequenced material: PBMCs. The chain employs TRBV5-4 and TRBJ1-1, with 7 bases fitting TRBD1. The receptor's source is a girl aged 2 to 10 in good health and CMV-seropositive. CDR3 in DNA: TGTGCCAGCAGCTCGACAACCGGGACAGTCTCTGGTCCAGGCACTGAAGCTTTCTTT. This encodes CASSSTTGTVSGPGTEAFF.